This TCR beta chain appears in the sequencing data of a study of blood T cell repertoires in COVID-19. Study overall: Nucleic acid was either cDNA or gDNA, and it came from T cells, B-cell-depleted T cells, or PBMCs.

Profiling relied on immunoSEQ multiplex PCR, and the TCRdb table lists in-frame clones only, not all of them. Among some 71,000 clones listed, roughly 89% were seen once. This CDR3 has 13 amino acids. Germline CDR1 reads MNHEY; CDR2 reads SVGAGI. The V gene lost 6 bases and the J gene lost 3 bases, with 9 bases spanning the gap. This sequence was found in a man younger than 40 with acute or convalescent COVID-19. V gene TRBV6-5 combines with J gene TRBJ1-5, with D perhaps matching TRBD1 (5 bases). What was sequenced was peripheral blood. CDR3 sequence: CASRTTDNQPQHF. The CDR3 nucleotides read TGTGCCAGCAGGACGACAGACAATCAGCCCCAGCATTTT.